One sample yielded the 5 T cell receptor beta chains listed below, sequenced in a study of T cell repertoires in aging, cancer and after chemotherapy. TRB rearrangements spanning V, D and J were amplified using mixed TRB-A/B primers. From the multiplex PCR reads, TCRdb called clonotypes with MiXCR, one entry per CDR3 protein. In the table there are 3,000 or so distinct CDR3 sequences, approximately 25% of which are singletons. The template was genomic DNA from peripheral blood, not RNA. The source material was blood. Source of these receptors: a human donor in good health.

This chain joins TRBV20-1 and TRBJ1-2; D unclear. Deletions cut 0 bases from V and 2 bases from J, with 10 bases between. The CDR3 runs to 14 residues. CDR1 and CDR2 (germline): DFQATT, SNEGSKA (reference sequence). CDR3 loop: CSARDNDGNYGYTF. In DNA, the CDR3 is TGCAGTGCTAGAGATAACGACGGCAACTATGGCTACACCTTC.

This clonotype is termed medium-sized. The CDR3 DNA sequence: TGTGCCATCAGTGAAGGCTACCAAGAGACCCAGTACTTC. Amino acids: CAISEGYQETQYF. This chain joins TRBV10-3 and TRBJ2-5; D remains ambiguous. This CDR3 contains 13 residues. Trimming left V 3 bases short and J 0 bases short, with 5 bases between. Germline loops: CDR1 ENHRY, CDR2 SYGVKD.

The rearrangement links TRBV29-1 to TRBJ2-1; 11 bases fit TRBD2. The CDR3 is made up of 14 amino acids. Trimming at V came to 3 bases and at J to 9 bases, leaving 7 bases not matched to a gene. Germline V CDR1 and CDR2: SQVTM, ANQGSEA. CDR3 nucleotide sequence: TGCAGCGTTGACGGTAGCGGGAGGGCCGGTGAGCAGTTCTTC. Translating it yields CSVDGSGRAGEQFF.

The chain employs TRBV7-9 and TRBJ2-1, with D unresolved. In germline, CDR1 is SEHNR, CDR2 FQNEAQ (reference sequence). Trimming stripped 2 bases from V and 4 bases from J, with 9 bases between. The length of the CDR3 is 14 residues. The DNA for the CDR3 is TGTGCCAGCAGCTTAACCGAGCGTTACAATGAGCAGTTCTTC. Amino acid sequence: CASSLTERYNEQFF.

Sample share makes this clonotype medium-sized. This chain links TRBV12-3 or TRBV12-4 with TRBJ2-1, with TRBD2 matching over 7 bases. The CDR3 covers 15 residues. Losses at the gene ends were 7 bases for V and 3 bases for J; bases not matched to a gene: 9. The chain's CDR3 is CASTRAGTNYNEQFF. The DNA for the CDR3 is TGTGCCAGCACCCGAGCGGGGACGAACTACAATGAGCAGTTCTTC.